This T cell receptor beta chain was recovered during a study of OX40 agonist ivuxolimab in advanced cancers. Per germline, CDR1 MDHEN and CDR2 SYDVKM. Trimming pared 6 bases from V and 0 bases from J, leaving 9 bases between. The CDR3 loop spans 14 amino acids. Here immunoSEQ multiplex PCR was the method, and the copy in TCRdb shows in-frame clones only, minus some. Here the sample spans around 56,000 clones, roughly 86% being singletons. The TCR comes from an adult with an advanced solid tumor such as melanoma, head and neck, liver or kidney cancer. The chain combines TRBV28 with TRBJ1-5; D unresolved. The sample in question was CD4+ or CD8+ T cells sorted from blood, obtained in a trial of the OX40 agonist ivuxolimab. CDR3 DNA sequence: TGTGCCAGCAGCCCGGGTAATAGCAATCAGCCCCAGCATTTT. Amino acids: CASSPGNSNQPQHF.